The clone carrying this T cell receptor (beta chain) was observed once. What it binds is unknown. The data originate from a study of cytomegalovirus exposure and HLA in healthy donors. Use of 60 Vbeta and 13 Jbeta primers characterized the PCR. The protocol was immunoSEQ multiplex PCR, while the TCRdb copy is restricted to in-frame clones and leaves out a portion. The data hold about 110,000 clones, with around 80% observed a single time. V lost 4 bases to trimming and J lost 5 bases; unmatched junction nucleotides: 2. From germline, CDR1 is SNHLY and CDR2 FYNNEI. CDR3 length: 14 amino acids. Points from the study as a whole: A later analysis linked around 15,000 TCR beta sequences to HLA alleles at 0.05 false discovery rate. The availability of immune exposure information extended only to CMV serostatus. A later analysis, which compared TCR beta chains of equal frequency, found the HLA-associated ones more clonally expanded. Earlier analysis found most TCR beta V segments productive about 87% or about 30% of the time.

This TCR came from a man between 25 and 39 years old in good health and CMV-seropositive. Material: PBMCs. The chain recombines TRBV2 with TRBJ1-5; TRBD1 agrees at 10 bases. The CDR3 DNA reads TGTGCCAGCAGTGTAGACAGGGGGCATCAGCCCCAGCATTTT. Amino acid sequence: CASSVDRGHQPQHF.